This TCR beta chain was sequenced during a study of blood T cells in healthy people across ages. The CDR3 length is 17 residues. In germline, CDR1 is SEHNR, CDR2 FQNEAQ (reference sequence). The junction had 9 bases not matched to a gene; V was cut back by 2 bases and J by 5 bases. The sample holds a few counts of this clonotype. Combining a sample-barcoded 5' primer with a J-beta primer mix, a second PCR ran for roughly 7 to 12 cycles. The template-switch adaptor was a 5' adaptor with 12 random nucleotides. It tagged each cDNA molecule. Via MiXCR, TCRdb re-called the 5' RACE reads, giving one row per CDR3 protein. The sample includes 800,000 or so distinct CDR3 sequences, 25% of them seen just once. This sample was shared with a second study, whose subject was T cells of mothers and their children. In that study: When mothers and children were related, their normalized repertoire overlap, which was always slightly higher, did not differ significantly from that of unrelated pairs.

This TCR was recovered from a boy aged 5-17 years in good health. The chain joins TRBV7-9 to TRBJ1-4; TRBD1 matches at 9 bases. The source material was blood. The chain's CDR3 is CASSLTDRGLFNEKLFF. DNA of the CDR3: TGTGCCAGCAGCTTAACGGACAGGGGCCTTTTCAATGAAAAACTGTTTTTT. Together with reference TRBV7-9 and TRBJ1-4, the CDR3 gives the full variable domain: DTGVSQNPRHKITKRGQNVTFRCDPISEHNRLYWYRQTLGQGPEFLTYFQNEAQLEKSRLLSDRFSAERPKGSFSTLEIQRTEQGDSAMYLCASSLTDRGLFNEKLFFGSGTQLSVL.